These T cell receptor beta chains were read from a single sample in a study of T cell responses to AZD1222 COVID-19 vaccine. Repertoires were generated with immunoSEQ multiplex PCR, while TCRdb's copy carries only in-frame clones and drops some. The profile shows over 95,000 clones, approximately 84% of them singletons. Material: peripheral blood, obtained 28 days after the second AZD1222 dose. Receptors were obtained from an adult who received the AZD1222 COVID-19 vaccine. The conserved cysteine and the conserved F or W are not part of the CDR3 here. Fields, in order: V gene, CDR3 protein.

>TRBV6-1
ASSEIARGGLAF
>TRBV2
ASSVTGTGNQPQH
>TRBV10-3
AISESNWGNDGYT
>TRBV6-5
ASSPGTPRTDTQY
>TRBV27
ASSSPQMGYGYT
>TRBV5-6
ASSLGGSGGTIY
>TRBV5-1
ASSTEDRFYGYT
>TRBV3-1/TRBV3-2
ASSQGLVGVENIQY
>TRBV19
ASSIVTGGANTGELF
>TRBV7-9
ASSRTGEQY